This entry lists 26 T cell receptor beta chains sequenced from one sample in a study of beta chain features in type 1 diabetes. Of the isolated RNA, all was reverse transcribed, and so the sequenced material was expressed TCRB transcripts. Measured with immunoSEQ multiplex PCR; TCRdb has only the in-frame clones, and not every one. The data show about 660,000 clones, with around 15% seen just once and 0.03% to 0.04% held by the top ten. What these receptors recognize is not known. Overall study results and limits: There was a moderate but significant shortening of TCRB CDR3s in all four CD4+ subsets of Type 1 diabetes patients.

Sequenced input: naive CD4+ T cells from blood. The receptors shown here come from a man between 18 and 29 years old with type 1 diabetes.

This clone was counted between two and nine times. This chain uses TRBV19 with TRBJ2-5, with a possible D match to TRBD1 (6 bases). Trimming left V 3 bases short and J 4 bases short, with 15 bases between. This CDR3 contains 15 residues. Germline assignment: CDR1 LNHDA and CDR2 SQIVND (reference sequence). CDR3 nucleotides: TGTGCCAGTAGTATCGACACCAGGGGATTAGAGACCCAGTACTTC. Protein product: CASSIDTRGLETQYF.

This clone was picked up a small number of times. The chain links TRBV7-9 to TRBJ2-7; D not certain. Trimming pared 0 bases from V and 7 bases from J, leaving 13 bases between. Germline V gene data show CDR1 as SEHNR and CDR2 as FQNEAQ (reference sequence). This CDR3 spans 14 amino acids. Here the CDR3 DNA reads TGTGCCAGCAGCTTAGCGCAAACACCCGAGGAGCAGTACTTC. Translation gives CASSLAQTPEEQYF.

J is TRBJ2-1 and V is TRBV9, with D unclear. CDR3 size: 13 residues. The germline V gene encodes CDR1 SGDLS and CDR2 YYNGEE. Trimming shortened V by 4 bases and J by 5 bases, and 10 bases separated the two germline ends. Here the CDR3 reads CASSLAAHNEQFF. The CDR3 DNA is TGTGCCAGCAGCCTGGCAGCCCACAATGAGCAGTTCTTC.

The CDR3 loop reads CASGSGKGSYNSPLHF. The CDR3 nucleotides are TGTGCCAGCGGATCAGGGAAGGGCTCCTATAATTCACCCCTCCACTTT. J is TRBJ1-6 and V is TRBV6-6; tentatively, D is TRBD1 (5 bases). In germline, CDR1 is MNHNY, CDR2 SVGAGI (reference sequence). The CDR3 consists of 16 residues. V was pared by 8 bases and J by 0 bases, with 14 bases between.

The gene calls are TRBV11-1 and TRBJ2-3; possibly TRBD2 for D (6 bases). The CDR3 sequence is 14 residues long. Germline V gene sequence: CDR1 SGHAT, CDR2 FQDESV (reference sequence). V was trimmed by 5 bases and J by 3 bases, leaving 12 bases between them. For the CDR3, the DNA is TGTGCCAGCAGCCTCTCCGGACTAACAGATACGCAGTATTTT. It codes for CASSLSGLTDTQYF. The full variable domain, completed using reference TRBV11-1 and TRBJ2-3, is EAEVAQSPRYKITEKSQAVAFWCDPISGHATLYWYRQILGQGPELLVQFQDESVVDDSQLPKDRFSAERLKGVDSTLKIQPAELGDSAMYLCASSLSGLTDTQYFGPGTRLTVL.

The sample holds a few counts of this clone. The chain uses TRBV29-1 and TRBJ1-1; no clear D. The germline V gene has CDR1 SQVTM and CDR2 ANQGSEA. This CDR3 spans 13 amino acids. Trimming removed 6 bases from V and 0 bases from J, with 11 bases in between. CDR3 residues: CSVEAGVNTEAFF. The CDR3 DNA is TGCAGCGTGGAGGCTGGGGTGAACACTGAAGCTTTCTTT.

CDR3 bases: TGTGCCAGCAGTGAACGGGCAGGGACCCAGTACTTC. Protein product: CASSERAGTQYF. V and J are TRBV2 and TRBJ2-5; no firm D call. The CDR3 covers 12 residues. The V gene lost 2 bases and the J gene lost 7 bases, with 8 bases spanning the gap. The germline V gene encodes CDR1 SNHLY and CDR2 FYNNEI.

In this sample, this clone turned up a few times. The sample has other DNA sequences that encode this CDR3 too. The chain couples TRBV5-1 to TRBJ2-3, with D uncertain. Trimming stripped 3 bases from V and 6 bases from J, with 5 bases between. This CDR3 is 11 amino acids long. Germline V gene lookup returns CDR1 SGHRS and CDR2 YFSETQ. CDR3 sequence: CASSSGDTQYF. CDR3 DNA sequence: TGCGCCAGCAGCTCCGGGGATACGCAGTATTTT.

The J gene is TRBJ2-3, the V gene TRBV6-1; a possible D gene is TRBD2 (6 bases). Germline V lookup: CDR1 MNHNS, CDR2 SASEGT. The length of the CDR3 is 13 residues. Trimming cost V 3 bases and J 3 bases, with 7 bases left between them. This CDR3 reads CASSEGTTDTQYF. The CDR3, as DNA: TGTGCCAGCAGTGAGGGGACTACAGATACGCAGTATTTT.

This clone showed up just once. The sample holds other DNA sequences that translate to the same CDR3. J is TRBJ2-5 and V is TRBV5-1; the match to TRBD1 covers 7 bases. The V gene's germline CDR1 is SGHRS and CDR2 YFSETQ. The junction had 5 bases not matched to a gene; V was cut back by 4 bases and J by 2 bases. CDR3 size: 14 residues. Here the CDR3 reads CASSPGTAQETQYF. CDR3 sequence (DNA): TGCGCCAGCAGCCCCGGGACAGCACAAGAGACCCAGTACTTC.

The genes are TRBV9 and TRBJ2-5; 12 bases line up with TRBD2. V lost 0 bases to trimming and J lost 1 base; unmatched junction nucleotides: 1. This CDR3 has 16 residues. The germline gives CDR1 SGDLS, CDR2 YYNGEE. CDR3 residues: CASSVATSGGQETQYF. CDR3 in DNA: TGTGCCAGCAGCGTAGCGACTAGCGGGGGCCAAGAGACCCAGTACTTC.

This clone was seen only a few times. The chain combines TRBV7-2 with TRBJ1-2, with TRBD1 as a possible D gene (5 bases). Germline CDR1 SGHTA, CDR2 FQGNSA. The ends were cut back, 4 bases at V and 8 bases at J, with 17 bases in the middle. CDR3 size: 14 residues. CDR3 protein: CASSSQAGRRGYTF. CDR3 sequence (DNA): TGTGCCAGCAGCTCCCAAGCAGGGAGAAGGGGCTACACCTTC.

This clone was observed a handful of times. The V gene is TRBV5-6, the J gene TRBJ1-1; TRBD1 is a possible D gene (6 bases). There are 13 residues in the CDR3. From germline, CDR1 is SGHDT and CDR2 YYEEEE. The V gene lost 2 bases and the J gene lost 5 bases, with 10 bases spanning the gap. CDR3 bases: TGTGCCAGCAGCTTATACAGGGCTACTGAAGCTTTCTTT. This gives the protein CASSLYRATEAFF. Together with reference TRBV5-6 and TRBJ1-1, the CDR3 gives the full variable domain: DAGVTQSPTHLIKTRGQQVTLRCSPKSGHDTVSWYQQALGQGPQFIFQYYEEEERQRGNFPDRFSGHQFPNYSSELNVNALLLGDSALYLCASSLYRATEAFFGQGTRLTVV.

This clone showed up just a few times. The V gene is TRBV10-3, the J gene TRBJ1-2; 8 nucleotides agree with TRBD1. This CDR3 is built from 14 residues. Germline CDR1 reads ENHRY; CDR2 reads SYGVKD. With 6 bases clipped from V and 2 bases from J, the junction kept 5 bases outside the gene matches. The CDR3 DNA is TGTGCCATCAGGCCGGGACAGGCGAACTATGGCTACACCTTC. Encoded protein: CAIRPGQANYGYTF.

The chain has TRBV5-6 and TRBJ2-3; D gene ambiguous. This CDR3 is built from 12 residues. The V and J ends lost 4 bases and 6 bases respectively, with 9 bases between them. Germline assignment: CDR1 SGHDT and CDR2 YYEEEE. The CDR3 nucleotides are TGTGCCAGCAGCCCCCCCGAGGATACGCAGTATTTT. Its translation is CASSPPEDTQYF.

The gene calls are TRBV7-3 and TRBJ1-1, with D tentatively TRBD1 (5 bases). The ends were cut back, 5 bases at V and 4 bases at J, with 11 bases in the middle. There are 13 residues in the CDR3. The germline V gene encodes CDR1 SGHTA and CDR2 FQGTGA. CDR3 residues: CASSPRDTTEAFF. CDR3 in DNA: TGTGCCAGCAGCCCCAGGGATACCACTGAAGCTTTCTTT.

This clone has a handful of counts. This chain uses TRBV2 with TRBJ2-5, with D maybe TRBD2 (6 bases). V lost 6 bases and J 4 bases, leaving 9 bases between the germline ends. From germline, CDR1 is SNHLY and CDR2 FYNNEI. CDR3 length: 12 amino acids. The CDR3 bases are TGTGCCAGCAGAACTAGCTCAGAGACCCAGTACTTC. Amino acid sequence: CASRTSSETQYF.

The chain uses TRBV9 and TRBJ2-7, with 7 bases that match TRBD1. This CDR3 contains 15 residues. The germline CDR1 and CDR2 sequences are SGDLS and YYNGEE. With V trimmed by 0 bases and J by 5 bases, 8 bases remained unmatched. CDR3 nucleotides: TGTGCCAGCAGCGTAGGACAGGGTAGTCTCGACGAGCAGTACTTC. Its translation: CASSVGQGSLDEQYF.

The J gene is TRBJ1-1, the V gene TRBV6-5; TRBD1 might be the D (5 bases). Germline CDR1 MNHEY, CDR2 SVGAGI. V was pared by 0 bases and J by 0 bases, with 8 bases between. The CDR3 spans 15 residues. The CDR3 nucleotides read TGTGCCAGCAGTTACTCGGGGCGGTTGAACACTGAAGCTTTCTTT. This encodes CASSYSGRLNTEAFF.

The chain recombines TRBV25-1 with TRBJ2-5; D might be TRBD1 (7 bases). Per germline, CDR1 MGHDK and CDR2 SYGVNS. V was shortened by 1 base and J by 7 bases, with 13 bases between the two germline ends. The CDR3 extends over 14 amino acids. The CDR3 nucleotides are TGTGCCAGCAGTGAATCAGGGGGGATAGGGACCCAGTACTTC. Its translation is CASSESGGIGTQYF.

The rearrangement links TRBV30 to TRBJ2-1; D may be TRBD1 or TRBD2 (6 bases each). In germline, CDR1 is GTSNPN, CDR2 SVGIG (reference sequence). CDR3 length: 13 amino acids. Trimming took 8 bases from V and 6 from J, leaving 17 bases between them. The CDR3 sequence: CALGGPRRNEQFF. As DNA, the CDR3 is TGTGCCCTTGGGGGGCCTCGGCGCAATGAGCAGTTCTTC.

The chain combines TRBV30 with TRBJ1-2; 9 bases are a match to TRBD1. The CDR3 extends over 13 amino acids. The trim removed 6 bases at V and 0 bases at J, leaving 2 bases unmatched. Per the germline V gene, CDR1 is GTSNPN and CDR2 is SVGIG (reference sequence). The CDR3 loop is CACRTGANYGYTF. CDR3 sequence (DNA): TGTGCCTGTCGGACAGGGGCTAACTATGGCTACACCTTC.

This clone was counted between two and nine times. The chain employs TRBV6-5 and TRBJ1-1; D is undetermined. This CDR3 spans 13 amino acids. The germline V and J ends were trimmed by 6 bases and 3 bases, with 11 bases remaining between them. Looked up from germline, CDR1 is MNHEY and CDR2 is SVGAGI. The chain's CDR3 is CASSWIGDTEAFF. The CDR3 DNA reads TGTGCCAGCAGCTGGATCGGGGACACTGAAGCTTTCTTT.

The chain couples TRBV30 to TRBJ2-1, with TRBD2 matching over 7 bases. With V trimmed by 2 bases and J by 5 bases, 3 bases remained unmatched. The CDR3 has 13 residues. Germline V gene lookup returns CDR1 GTSNPN and CDR2 SVGIG (reference sequence). The CDR3 loop reads CAWSSGIDNEQFF. The CDR3 DNA is TGTGCCTGGAGTAGCGGGATCGACAATGAGCAGTTCTTC.

This clone was seen a few times. The rearrangement uses TRBV30 and TRBJ2-5, with 9 bases identical to TRBD1. This CDR3 has 13 residues. J gave up 2 bases and V 5 bases, and 3 bases lay outside the gene matches. Germline values: CDR1 GTSNPN, CDR2 SVGIG (reference sequence). Written as DNA, the CDR3 is TGTGCCTGGGCTGGACAGGGGCAAGAGACCCAGTACTTC. It is translated as CAWAGQGQETQYF.

This clone was counted between two and nine times. This chain uses TRBV7-9 with TRBJ2-7, with a possible D match to TRBD2 (5 bases). The CDR3 loop spans 12 amino acids. Germline-derived CDR1 and CDR2 are SEHNR and FQNEAQ (reference sequence). Trimming cost V 8 bases and J 0 bases, with 8 bases left between them. The CDR3 protein is CASARGSYEQYF. The CDR3 DNA reads as TGTGCCAGCGCACGGGGCTCCTACGAGCAGTACTTC.